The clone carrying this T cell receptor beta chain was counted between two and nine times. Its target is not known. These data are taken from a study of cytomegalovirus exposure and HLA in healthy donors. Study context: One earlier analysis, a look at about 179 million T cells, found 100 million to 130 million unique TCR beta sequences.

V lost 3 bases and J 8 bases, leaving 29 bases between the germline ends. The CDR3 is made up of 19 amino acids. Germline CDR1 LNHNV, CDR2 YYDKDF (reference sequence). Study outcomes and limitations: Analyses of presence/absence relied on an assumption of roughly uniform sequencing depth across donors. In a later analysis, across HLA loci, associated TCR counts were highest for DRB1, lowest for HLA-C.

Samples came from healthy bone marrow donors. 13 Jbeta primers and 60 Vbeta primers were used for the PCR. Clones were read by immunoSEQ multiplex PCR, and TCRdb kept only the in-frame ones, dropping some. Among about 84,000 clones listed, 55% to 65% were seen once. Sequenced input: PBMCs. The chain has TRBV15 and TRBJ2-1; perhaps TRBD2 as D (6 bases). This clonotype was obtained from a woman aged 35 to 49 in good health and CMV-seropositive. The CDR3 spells CATSRGPDGGSVSLDEQFF. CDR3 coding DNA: TGTGCCACCAGCAGGGGGCCCGATGGGGGGAGTGTGAGCTTGGATGAGCAGTTCTTC. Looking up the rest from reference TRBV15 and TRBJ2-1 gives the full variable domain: DAMVIQNPRYQVTQFGKPVTLSCSQTLNHNVMYWYQQKSSQAPKLLFHYYDKDFNNEADTPDNFQSRRPNTSFCFLDIRSPGLGDTAMYLCATSRGPDGGSVSLDEQFFGPGTRLTVL.